Listed here are 3 T cell receptor beta chains from one sample, sequenced in a study of blood T cell repertoires in COVID-19. Data came from immunoSEQ multiplex PCR; TCRdb stores just in-frame clones and leaves some out. The sample holds tens of thousands of clones, roughly 90% seen once. Sequenced input: peripheral blood. These receptors all stem from a human donor in a cohort sampled during active COVID-19.

This rearrangement joins TRBV10-1 to TRBJ2-1, with D unresolved. This CDR3 is built from 12 residues. The germline V and J ends were trimmed by 8 bases and 8 bases, with 13 bases remaining between them. CDR1 is WNHNN and CDR2 is SYGVQD in the germline V gene (reference sequence). CDR3 amino acids: CASPSDMDEQFF. CDR3 DNA: TGCGCCAGCCCGAGTGATATGGATGAGCAGTTCTTC.

The rearrangement joins TRBV5-1 to TRBJ2-5, with D perhaps matching TRBD1 (6 bases). The germline gives CDR1 SGHRS, CDR2 YFSETQ. The CDR3 length is 15 residues. With 3 bases removed from V and 2 bases from J, the gap between germline ends came to 14 bases. The CDR3 sequence is CASSSEDSLQETQYF. In DNA, the CDR3 is TGCGCCAGCAGCTCGGAGGACAGTCTTCAAGAGACCCAGTACTTC.

This clone appeared once. The chain couples TRBV30 to TRBJ1-1; D gene uncertain. Per the germline V gene, CDR1 is GTSNPN and CDR2 is SVGIG (reference sequence). Trimming removed 0 bases at V and 1 base at J, with 6 bases between. There are 13 residues in the CDR3. The DNA for the CDR3 is TGTGCCTGGAGTGTAGCCGAGAACACTGAAGCTTTCTTT. Its translation is CAWSVAENTEAFF.